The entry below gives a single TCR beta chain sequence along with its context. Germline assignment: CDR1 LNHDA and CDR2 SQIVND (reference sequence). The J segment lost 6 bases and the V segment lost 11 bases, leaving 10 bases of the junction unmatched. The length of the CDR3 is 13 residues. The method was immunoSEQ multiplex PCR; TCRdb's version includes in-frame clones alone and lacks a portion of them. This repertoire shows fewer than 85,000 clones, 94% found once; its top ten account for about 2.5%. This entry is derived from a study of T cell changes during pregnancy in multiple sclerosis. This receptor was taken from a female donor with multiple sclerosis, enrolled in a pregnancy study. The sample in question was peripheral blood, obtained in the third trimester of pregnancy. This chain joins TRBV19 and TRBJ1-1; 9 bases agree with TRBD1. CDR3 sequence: CAGSRDRDSEAFF. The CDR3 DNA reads TGTGCCGGGTCCCGGGACAGGGACTCTGAAGCTTTCTTT.